This TCR beta chain comes out of a study of shared clonotypes between healthy human individuals. Study-level results: Generally, naive subsets (rather than memory subsets) showed larger estimated richness. Although depth was large, rarefaction showed that sequencing of the sorted subsets was incomplete. Among non-shared clonotypes, generation probabilities were lower than among those shared by all four donors.

Using immunoSEQ multiplex PCR, the repertoire was profiled, and TCRdb retains in-frame clones only, with some absent. The sample includes millions of clones, around nine tenths of them seen just once. Germline V CDR1 and CDR2: SGHTA, FQGNSA. The germline V and J ends were trimmed by 4 bases and 6 bases, with 7 bases remaining between them. The CDR3 is 12 amino acids. Naive CD4+ cells were CD45RA-selected; the remaining cells were memory. Worth noting for this clone: Antigen unknown.

V gene TRBV7-2 combines with J gene TRBJ1-5, with D uncertain. Specimen: naive CD4+ T cells sorted from blood. As for subset: CD45RA+ positively selected. The sequence derives from a man aged 18 to 30 in good health. In DNA form, the CDR3 reads TGTGCCAGCAGCTCCAGTGGTCAGCCCCAGCATTTT. Translating it yields CASSSSGQPQHF.